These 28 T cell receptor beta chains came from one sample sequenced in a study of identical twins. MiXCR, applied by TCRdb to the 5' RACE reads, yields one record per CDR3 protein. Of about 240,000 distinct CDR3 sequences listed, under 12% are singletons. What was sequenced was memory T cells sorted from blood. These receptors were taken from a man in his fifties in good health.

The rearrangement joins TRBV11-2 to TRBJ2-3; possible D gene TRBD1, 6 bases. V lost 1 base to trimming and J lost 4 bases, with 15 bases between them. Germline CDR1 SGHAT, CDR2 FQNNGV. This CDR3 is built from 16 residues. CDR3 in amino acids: CASSLAGGPNPDTQYF. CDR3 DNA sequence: TGTGCCAGCAGCTTAGCTGGGGGCCCCAACCCAGATACGCAGTATTTT.

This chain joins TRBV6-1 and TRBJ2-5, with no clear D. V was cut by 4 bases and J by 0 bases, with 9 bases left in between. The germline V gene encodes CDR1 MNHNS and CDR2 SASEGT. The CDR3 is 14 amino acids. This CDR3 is CASSGWSHQETQYF. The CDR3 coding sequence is TGTGCCAGCAGTGGTTGGAGCCACCAAGAGACCCAGTACTTC.

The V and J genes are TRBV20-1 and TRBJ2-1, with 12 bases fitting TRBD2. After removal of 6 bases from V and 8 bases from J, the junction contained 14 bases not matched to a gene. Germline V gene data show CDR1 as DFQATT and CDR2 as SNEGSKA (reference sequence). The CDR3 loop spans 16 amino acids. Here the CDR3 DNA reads TGCAGTGCCCCCCTAGCGGGAGGGAGGGGTAGCTATGAGCAGTTCTTC. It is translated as CSAPLAGGRGSYEQFF.

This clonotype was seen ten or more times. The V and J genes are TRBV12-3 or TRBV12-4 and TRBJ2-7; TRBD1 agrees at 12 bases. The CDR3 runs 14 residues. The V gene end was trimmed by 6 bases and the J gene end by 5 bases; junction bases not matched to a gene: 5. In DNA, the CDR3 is TGTGCCAGCAGCAATTGGGACAGGGGGCACGAGCAGTACTTC. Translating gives CASSNWDRGHEQYF.

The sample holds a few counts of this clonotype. DNA of the CDR3: TGTGCCAGCAGCTTTAACCCGATTATGCGCGGCTACACAGATACGCAGTATTTT. This codes for CASSFNPIMRGYTDTQYF. The rearrangement links TRBV11-2 to TRBJ2-3, with no clear D. CDR1 and CDR2 from the germline V gene are SGHAT and FQNNGV. V was pared by 3 bases and J by 2 bases, with 21 bases between. The CDR3 has 18 residues.

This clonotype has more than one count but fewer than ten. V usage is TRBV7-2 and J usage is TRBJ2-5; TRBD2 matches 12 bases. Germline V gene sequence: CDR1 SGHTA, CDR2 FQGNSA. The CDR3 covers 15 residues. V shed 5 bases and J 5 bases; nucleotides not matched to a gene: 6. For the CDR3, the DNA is TGTGCCAGCAGCACGACCGGGACTAGCGGGGAGACCCAGTACTTC. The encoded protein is CASSTTGTSGETQYF. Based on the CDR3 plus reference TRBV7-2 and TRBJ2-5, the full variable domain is GAGVSQSPSNKVTEKGKDVELRCDPISGHTALYWYRQSLGQGLEFLIYFQGNSAPDKSGLPSDRFSAERTGGSVSTLTIQRTQQEDSAVYLCASSTTGTSGETQYFGPGTRLLVL.

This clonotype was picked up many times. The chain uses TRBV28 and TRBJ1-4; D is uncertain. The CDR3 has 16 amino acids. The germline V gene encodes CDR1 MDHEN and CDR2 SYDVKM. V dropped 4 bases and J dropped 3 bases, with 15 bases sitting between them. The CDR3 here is CASSSTADQSNEKLFF. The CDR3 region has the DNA TGTGCCAGCAGTTCCACCGCGGACCAATCTAATGAAAAACTGTTTTTT.

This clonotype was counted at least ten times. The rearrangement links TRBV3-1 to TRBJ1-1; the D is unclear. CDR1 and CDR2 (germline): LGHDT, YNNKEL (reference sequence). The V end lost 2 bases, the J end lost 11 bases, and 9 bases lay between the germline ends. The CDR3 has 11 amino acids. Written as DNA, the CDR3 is TGTGCCAGCAGCCAATTTGGACGGGCTTTCTTT. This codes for CASSQFGRAFF.

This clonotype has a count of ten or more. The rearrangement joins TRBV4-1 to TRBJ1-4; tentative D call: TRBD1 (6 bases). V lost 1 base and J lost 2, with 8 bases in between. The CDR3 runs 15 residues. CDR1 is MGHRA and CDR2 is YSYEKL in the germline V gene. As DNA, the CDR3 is TGCGCCAGCAGCCAAGCTACAGGGACTAATGAAAAACTGTTTTTT. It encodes CASSQATGTNEKLFF.

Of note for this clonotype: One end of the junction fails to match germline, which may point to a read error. The CDR3 loop is CASTLSGGRYNKQFF. CDR3 nucleotide sequence: TGTGCCAGCACCCTTAGCGGGGGGCGATACAATAAGCAGTTCTTC. The V and J genes are TRBV12-3 or TRBV12-4 and TRBJ2-1; 10 bases are a match to TRBD2. The CDR3 is 15 amino acids.

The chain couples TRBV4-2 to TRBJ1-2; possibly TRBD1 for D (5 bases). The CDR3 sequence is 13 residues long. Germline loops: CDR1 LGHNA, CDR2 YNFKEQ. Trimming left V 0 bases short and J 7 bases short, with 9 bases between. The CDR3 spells CASSQDQGFGYTF. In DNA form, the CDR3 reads TGTGCCAGCAGCCAAGATCAGGGCTTTGGCTACACCTTC.

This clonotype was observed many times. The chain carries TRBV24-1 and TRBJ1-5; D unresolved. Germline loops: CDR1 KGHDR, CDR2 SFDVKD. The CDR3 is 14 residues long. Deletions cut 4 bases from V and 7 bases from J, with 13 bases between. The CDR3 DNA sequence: TGTGCCACCAGTGAGGCTCGATCGGGGCAGCCCCAGCATTTT. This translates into CATSEARSGQPQHF.

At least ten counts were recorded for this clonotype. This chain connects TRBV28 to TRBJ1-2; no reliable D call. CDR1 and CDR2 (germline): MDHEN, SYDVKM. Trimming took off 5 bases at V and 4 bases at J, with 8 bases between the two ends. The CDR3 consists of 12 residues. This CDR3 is CASSPGIYGYTF. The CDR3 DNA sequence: TGTGCCAGCAGTCCGGGAATCTATGGCTACACCTTC.

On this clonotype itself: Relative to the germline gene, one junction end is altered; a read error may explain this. The CDR3 reads CASIGTGAAQETQSF. Written as DNA, the CDR3 is TGTGCCAGCATTGGGACAGGGGCCGCACAAGAGACCCAGTCCTTC. The chain uses TRBV12-3 or TRBV12-4 and TRBJ2-5, with 10 bases that match TRBD1. This CDR3 comprises 15 residues.

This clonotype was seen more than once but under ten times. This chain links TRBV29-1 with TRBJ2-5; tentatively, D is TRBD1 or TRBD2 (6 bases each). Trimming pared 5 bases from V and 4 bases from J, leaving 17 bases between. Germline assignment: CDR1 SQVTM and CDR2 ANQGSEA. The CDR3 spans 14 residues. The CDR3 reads CSVFNGGLVETQYF. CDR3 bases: TGCAGCGTTTTTAACGGGGGCTTGGTAGAGACCCAGTACTTC.

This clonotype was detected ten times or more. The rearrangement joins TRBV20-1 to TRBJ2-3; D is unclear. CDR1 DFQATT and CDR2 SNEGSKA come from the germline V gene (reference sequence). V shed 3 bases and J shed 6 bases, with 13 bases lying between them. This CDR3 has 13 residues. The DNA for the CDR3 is TGCAGTGCTAGGTTACTCGGGCCGGATACGCAGTATTTT. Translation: CSARLLGPDTQYF.

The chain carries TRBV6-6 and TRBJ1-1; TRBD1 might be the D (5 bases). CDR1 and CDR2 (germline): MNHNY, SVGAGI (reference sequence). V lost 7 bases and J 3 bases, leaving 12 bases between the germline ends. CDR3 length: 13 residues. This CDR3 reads CASTEWGDTEAFF. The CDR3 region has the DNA TGTGCCAGCACCGAATGGGGGGACACTGAAGCTTTCTTT.

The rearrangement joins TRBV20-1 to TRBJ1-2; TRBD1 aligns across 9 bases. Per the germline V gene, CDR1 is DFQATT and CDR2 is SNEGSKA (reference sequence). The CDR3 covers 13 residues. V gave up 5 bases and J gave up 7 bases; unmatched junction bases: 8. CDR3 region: CSAPRQGGTGYTF. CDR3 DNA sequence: TGCAGTGCTCCAAGACAGGGGGGGACTGGCTACACCTTC.

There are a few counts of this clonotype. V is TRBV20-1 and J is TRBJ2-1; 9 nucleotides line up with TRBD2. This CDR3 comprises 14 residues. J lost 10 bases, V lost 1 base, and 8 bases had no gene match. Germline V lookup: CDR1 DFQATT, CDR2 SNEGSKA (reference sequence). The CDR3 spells CSARGQRGVLEQFF. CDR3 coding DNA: TGCAGTGCTAGAGGCCAGCGGGGGGTTCTGGAGCAGTTCTTC.

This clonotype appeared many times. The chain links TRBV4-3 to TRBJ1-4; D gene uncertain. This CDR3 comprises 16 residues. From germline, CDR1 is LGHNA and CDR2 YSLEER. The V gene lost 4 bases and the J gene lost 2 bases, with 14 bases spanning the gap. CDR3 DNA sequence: TGCGCCAGCAGCCGATCCCTACAAGGCACTAATGAAAAACTGTTTTTT. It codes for CASSRSLQGTNEKLFF.

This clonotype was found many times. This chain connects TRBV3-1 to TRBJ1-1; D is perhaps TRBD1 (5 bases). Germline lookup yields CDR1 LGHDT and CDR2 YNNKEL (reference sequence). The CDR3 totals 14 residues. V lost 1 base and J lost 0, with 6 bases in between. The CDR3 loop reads CASSQGQLNTEAFF. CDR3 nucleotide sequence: TGTGCCAGCAGCCAAGGACAGCTGAACACTGAAGCTTTCTTT. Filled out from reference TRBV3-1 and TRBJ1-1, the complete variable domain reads DTAVSQTPKYLVTQMGNDKSIKCEQNLGHDTMYWYKQDSKKFLKIMFSYNNKELIINETVPNRFSPKSPDKAHLNLHINSLELGDSAVYFCASSQGQLNTEAFFGQGTRLTVV.

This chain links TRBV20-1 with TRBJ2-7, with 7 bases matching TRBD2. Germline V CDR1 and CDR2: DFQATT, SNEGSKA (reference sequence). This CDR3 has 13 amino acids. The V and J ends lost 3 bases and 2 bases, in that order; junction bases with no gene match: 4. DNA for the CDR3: TGCAGTGCTAGCCAGCGGGGCGCCTACGAGCAGTACTTC. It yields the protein CSASQRGAYEQYF.

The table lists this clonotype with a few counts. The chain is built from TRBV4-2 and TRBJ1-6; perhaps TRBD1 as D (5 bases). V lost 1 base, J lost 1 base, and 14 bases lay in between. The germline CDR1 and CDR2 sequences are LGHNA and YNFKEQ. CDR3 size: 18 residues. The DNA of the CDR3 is TGTGCCAGCAGCCAAGGGAGTAATGAGGGGTCCTATAATTCACCCCTCCACTTT. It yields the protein CASSQGSNEGSYNSPLHF.

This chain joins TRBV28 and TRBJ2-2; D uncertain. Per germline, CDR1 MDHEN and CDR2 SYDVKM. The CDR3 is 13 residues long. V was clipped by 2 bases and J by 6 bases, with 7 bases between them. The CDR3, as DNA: TGTGCCAGCAGTTTAAGTAGACCCGGGGAGCTGTTTTTT. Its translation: CASSLSRPGELFF.

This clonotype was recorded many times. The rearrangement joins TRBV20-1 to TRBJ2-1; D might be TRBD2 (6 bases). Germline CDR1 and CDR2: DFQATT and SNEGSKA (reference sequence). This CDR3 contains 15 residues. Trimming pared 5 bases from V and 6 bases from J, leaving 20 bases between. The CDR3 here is CSARPGGVMGNEQFF. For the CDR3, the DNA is TGCAGTGCTCGGCCCGGAGGGGTAATGGGCAATGAGCAGTTCTTC.

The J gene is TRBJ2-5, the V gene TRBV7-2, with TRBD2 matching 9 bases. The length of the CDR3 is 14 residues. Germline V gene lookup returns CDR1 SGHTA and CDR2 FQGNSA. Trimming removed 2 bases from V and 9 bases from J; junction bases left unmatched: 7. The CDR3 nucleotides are TGTGCCAGCAGCTTAATGCGGGAGGGGGGGGCCCAGTACTTC. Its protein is CASSLMREGGAQYF.

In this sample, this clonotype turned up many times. The CDR3 spells CASKIQGARHSPLHF. DNA for the CDR3: TGTGCCAGCAAGATACAGGGGGCGAGGCATTCACCCCTCCACTTT. The rearrangement uses TRBV6-2 or TRBV6-3 and TRBJ1-6; 9 bases align to TRBD1. J lost 8 bases, V lost 7 bases, and 9 bases had no gene match. Per germline, CDR1 MNHEY and CDR2 SVGEGT. This CDR3 is 15 amino acids long.

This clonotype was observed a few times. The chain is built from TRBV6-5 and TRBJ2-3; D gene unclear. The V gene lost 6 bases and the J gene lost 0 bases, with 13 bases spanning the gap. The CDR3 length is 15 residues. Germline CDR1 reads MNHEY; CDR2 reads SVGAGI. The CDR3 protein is CASRSQVTSTDTQYF. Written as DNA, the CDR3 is TGTGCCAGCAGATCACAAGTAACTAGCACAGATACGCAGTATTTT.